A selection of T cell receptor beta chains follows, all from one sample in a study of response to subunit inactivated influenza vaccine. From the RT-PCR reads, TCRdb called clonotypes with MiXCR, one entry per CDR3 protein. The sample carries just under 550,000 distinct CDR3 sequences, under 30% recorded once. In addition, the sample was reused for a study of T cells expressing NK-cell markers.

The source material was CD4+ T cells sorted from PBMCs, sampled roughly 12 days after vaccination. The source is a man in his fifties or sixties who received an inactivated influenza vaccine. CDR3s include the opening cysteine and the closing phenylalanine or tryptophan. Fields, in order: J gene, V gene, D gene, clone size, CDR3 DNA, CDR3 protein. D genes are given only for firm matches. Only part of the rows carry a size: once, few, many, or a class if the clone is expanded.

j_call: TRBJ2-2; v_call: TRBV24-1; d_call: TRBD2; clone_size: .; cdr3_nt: TGTGCCACCAGTGATTTGACTAGCGGAGTCACCGGGGAGCTGTTTTTT; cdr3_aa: CATSDLTSGVTGELFF
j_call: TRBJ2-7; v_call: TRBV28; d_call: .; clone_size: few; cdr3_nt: TGTGCCAGCAGTTTTCGGGCAAGCGACTCCTACGAGCAGTACTTC; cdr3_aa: CASSFRASDSYEQYF
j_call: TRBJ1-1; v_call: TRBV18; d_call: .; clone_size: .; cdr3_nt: TGTGCCAGCCGGACTACGGGGGACACTGAAGCTTTCTTT; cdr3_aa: CASRTTGDTEAFF
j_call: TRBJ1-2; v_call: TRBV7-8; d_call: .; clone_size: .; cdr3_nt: TGTGCCAGCAGCTTAGTAGGACAAAGTACAGATGGCTACACCTTC; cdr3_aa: CASSLVGQSTDGYTF
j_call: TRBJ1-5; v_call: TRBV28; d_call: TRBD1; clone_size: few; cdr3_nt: TGTGCCAGCAGTCCCCCGGGACACAGGGGTCAGCCCCAGCATTTT; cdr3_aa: CASSPPGHRGQPQHF
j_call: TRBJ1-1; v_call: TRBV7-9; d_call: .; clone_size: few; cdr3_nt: TGTGCCAGCAGCTTAGTAGGTGGGATGAACACTGAAGCTTTCTTT; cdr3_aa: CASSLVGGMNTEAFF
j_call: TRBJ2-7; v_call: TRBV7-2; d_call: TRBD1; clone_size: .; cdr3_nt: TGTGCCAGCAGTTTCCAGACAGGGGGTGGAGGCGAGCAGTACTTC; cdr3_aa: CASSFQTGGGGEQYF
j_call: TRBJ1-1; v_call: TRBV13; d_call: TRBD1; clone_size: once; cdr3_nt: TGTGCCAGCAGCCCAAACCCCGGGACAGGGCTGAACACTGAAGCTTTCTTT; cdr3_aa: CASSPNPGTGLNTEAFF
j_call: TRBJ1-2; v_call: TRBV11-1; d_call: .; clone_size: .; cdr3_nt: TGTGCCAGCAGCATCCACCTCGTTCGGGGTCCCGCCCAGGGCGGCTATGGCTACACCTTC; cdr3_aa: CASSIHLVRGPAQGGYGYTF
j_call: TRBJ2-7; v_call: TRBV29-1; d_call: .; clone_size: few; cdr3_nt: TGCAGCGTTGATAGCGGGACAGACTACGAGCAGTACTTC; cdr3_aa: CSVDSGTDYEQYF
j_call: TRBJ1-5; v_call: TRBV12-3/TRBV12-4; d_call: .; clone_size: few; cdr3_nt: TGTGCCAGCACTCTGTTGGGTGTCCTGGCCCAGCATTTT; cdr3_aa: CASTLLGVLAQHF
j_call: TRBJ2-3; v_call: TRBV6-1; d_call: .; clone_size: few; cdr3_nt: TGTGCCAGCATCCTATTTGTGGGAGACCCAGATACGCAGTATTTT; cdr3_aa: CASILFVGDPDTQYF
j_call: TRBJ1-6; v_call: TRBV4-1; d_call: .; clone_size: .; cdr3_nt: TGCGCCAGCAGCCAAGGATGGAGCTCCTATAATTCACCCCTCCACTTT; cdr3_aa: CASSQGWSSYNSPLHF
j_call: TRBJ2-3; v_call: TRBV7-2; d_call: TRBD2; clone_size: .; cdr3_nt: TGTGCCAGCAGCCCTCTAGCGGGAACTAATACGCAGTATTTT; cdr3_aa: CASSPLAGTNTQYF
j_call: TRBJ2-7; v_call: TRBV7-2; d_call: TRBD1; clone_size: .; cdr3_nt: TGTGCCAGCAGCGCATGGACAGGGCGATTAATCTACGAGCAGTACTTC; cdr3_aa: CASSAWTGRLIYEQYF
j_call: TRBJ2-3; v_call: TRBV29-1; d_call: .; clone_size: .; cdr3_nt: TGCAGCGTTGAATTCGGGGGGCGAGGGGCAGATACGCAGTATTTT; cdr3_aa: CSVEFGGRGADTQYF
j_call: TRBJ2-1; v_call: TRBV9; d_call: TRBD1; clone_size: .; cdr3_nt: TGTGCCAGCAGCCCTGGACAGGCCCAAGACTTATACAATGAGCAGTTCTTC; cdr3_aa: CASSPGQAQDLYNEQFF
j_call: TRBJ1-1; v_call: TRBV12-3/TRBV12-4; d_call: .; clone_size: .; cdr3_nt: TGTGCCAGCAGCCCGACCAGGCACATGACCGAAGCTTTCTTT; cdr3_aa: CASSPTRHMTEAFF
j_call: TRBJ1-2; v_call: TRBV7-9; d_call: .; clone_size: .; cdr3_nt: TGTGCCAGCAGCTTAGGGTCAGGGCCTAACTATGGCTACACCTTC; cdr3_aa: CASSLGSGPNYGYTF
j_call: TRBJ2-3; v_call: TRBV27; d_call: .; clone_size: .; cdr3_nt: TGTGCCAGCAGGCGTATGGGCACAGATACGCAGTATTTT; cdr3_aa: CASRRMGTDTQYF
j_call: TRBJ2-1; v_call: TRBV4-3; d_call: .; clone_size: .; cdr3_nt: TGCGCCAGCAGCCAAGTCCTCCGGGCCGGAAATGAGCAGTTCTTC; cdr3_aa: CASSQVLRAGNEQFF
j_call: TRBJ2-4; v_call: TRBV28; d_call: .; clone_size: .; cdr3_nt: TGTGCCAGCAGAGACATGGACATTCAGTACTTC; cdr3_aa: CASRDMDIQYF
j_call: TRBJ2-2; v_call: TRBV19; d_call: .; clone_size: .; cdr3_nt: TGTGCCAGTCGTAGGCGGGGGAACACCGGGGAGCTGTTTTTT; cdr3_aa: CASRRRGNTGELFF
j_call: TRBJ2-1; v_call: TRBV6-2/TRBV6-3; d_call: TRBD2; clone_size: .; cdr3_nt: TGTGCCAGCAGTTACACTAGCGGGAGGGCCCTCGGAGAGCAGTTCTTC; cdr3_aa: CASSYTSGRALGEQFF
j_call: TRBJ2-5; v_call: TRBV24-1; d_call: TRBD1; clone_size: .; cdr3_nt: TGTGCCACCAGTGACCAGACAGGGCTTGAGACCCAGTACTTC; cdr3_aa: CATSDQTGLETQYF
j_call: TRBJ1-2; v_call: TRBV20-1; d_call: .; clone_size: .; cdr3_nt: TGCAGTGCTCCAGGGAGAGGAGGCTATGGCTACACCTTC; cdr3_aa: CSAPGRGGYGYTF
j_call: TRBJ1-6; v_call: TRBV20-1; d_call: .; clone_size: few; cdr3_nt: TGCAGTGCTAGTAAGGGGGGGAGCTCCTATAATTCACCCCTCCACTTT; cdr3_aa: CSASKGGSSYNSPLHF
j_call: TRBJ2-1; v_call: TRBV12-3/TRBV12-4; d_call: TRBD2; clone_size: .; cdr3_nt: TGTGCCAGCAGTTTCTCTAGCGGGGGGTCCGGGGAGCAGTTCTTC; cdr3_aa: CASSFSSGGSGEQFF
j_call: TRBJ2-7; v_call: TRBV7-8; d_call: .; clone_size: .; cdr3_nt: TGTGCCAGCAGCCCCAGGGGTCACGAGCAGTACTTC; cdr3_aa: CASSPRGHEQYF
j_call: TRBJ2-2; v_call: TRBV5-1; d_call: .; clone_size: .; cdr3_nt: .; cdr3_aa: CASSLSGPTPGSCFF
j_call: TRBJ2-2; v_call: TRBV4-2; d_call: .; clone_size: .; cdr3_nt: TGTGCCAGCAGCCAAGGGACGGAGATTAGCGGGGAGCTGTTTTTT; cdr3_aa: CASSQGTEISGELFF
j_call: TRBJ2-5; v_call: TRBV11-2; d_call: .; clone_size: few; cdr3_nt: TGTGCCAGCAGCTTAGCGTCATTGAGAGAGACCCAGTACTTC; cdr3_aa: CASSLASLRETQYF
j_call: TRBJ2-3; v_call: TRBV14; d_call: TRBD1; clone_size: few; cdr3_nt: TGTGCCAGCAGCCATCCCCCGGGACAGACAAGCACAGATACGCAGTATTTT; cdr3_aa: CASSHPPGQTSTDTQYF
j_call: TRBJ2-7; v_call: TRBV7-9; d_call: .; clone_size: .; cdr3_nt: TGTGCCAGCAGCCCTCCTGGGAAGCCTTCCTCCTACGAGCAGTACTTC; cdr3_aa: CASSPPGKPSSYEQYF
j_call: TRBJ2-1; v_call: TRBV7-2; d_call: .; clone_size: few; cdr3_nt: TGTGCCAGCGGGAGGTACGATGAGCAGTTCTTC; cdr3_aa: CASGRYDEQFF
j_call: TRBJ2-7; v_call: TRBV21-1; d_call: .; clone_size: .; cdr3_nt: TGTGCCAGCAGCAAGCATGGTGGCCATACCTACGAGCAGTACTTC; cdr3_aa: CASSKHGGHTYEQYF
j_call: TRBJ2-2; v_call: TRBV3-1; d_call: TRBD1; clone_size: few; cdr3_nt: TGTGCCAGCAGCGTACAGGGGGCGAACACCGGGGAGCTGTTTTTT; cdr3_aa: CASSVQGANTGELFF
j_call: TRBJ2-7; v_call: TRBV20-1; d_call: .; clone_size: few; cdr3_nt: TGCAGTGCTCTCTATCCGGGGGTTGAGCAGTACTTC; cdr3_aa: CSALYPGVEQYF
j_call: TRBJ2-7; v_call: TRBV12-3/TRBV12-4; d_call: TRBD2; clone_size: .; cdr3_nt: TGTGCCAGCAGTTCGACTAGCGGGGGGGCCGTTCTCTACGAGCAGTACTTC; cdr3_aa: CASSSTSGGAVLYEQYF
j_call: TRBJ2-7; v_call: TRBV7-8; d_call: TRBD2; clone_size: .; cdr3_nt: TGTGCCAGCAGCTTTAGCAGCGGGGCCTACGAGCAGTACTTC; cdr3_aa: CASSFSSGAYEQYF